This entry describes one T cell receptor (beta chain). This entry comes from a study of blood T cell repertoires in COVID-19. Study background: Italy, Spain and the United States were the sources of the convalescent and acute COVID-19 samples. Sample material is recorded as cDNA or gDNA derived from T cells, B-cell-depleted T cells, or PBMCs.

Original handling: For nucleated cells, counts were estimated from reference gene primer amplification. The table came from immunoSEQ multiplex PCR; TCRdb's copy has only in-frame clones and leaves some out. That table gives V, J and clone size, and the DNA gave D and trimming. The repertoire holds about 110,000 clones, more than 65% seen once, with roughly 3.8% in the top ten. The CDR3 runs 15 residues. The germline V gene encodes CDR1 LGHDT and CDR2 YNNKEL (reference sequence). The V end was cut by 5 bases, the J end by 0 bases, with 11 bases between. The V and J genes are TRBV3-1 (or the pseudogene TRBV3-2) and TRBJ1-5; a weak D match, TRBD1 (5 bases). Sequenced input: peripheral blood. This receptor was taken from a woman over 75 with acute or convalescent COVID-19. CDR3 amino acids: CASSRGLDSNQPQHF. In nucleotides, the CDR3 is TGTGCCAGCAGCAGGGGACTTGATAGCAATCAGCCCCAGCATTTT.